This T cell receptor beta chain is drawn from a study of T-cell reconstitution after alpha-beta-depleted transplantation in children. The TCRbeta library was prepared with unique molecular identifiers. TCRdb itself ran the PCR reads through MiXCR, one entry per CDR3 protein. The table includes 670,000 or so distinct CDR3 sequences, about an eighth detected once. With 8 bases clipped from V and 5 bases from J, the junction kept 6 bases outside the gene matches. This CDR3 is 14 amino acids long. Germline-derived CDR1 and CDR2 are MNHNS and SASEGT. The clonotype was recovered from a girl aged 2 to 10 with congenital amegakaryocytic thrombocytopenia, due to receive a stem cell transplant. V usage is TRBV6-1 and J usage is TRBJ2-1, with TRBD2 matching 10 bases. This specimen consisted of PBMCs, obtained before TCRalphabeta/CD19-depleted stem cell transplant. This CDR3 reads CASLRTSGDNEQFF. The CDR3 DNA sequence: TGTGCCAGCCTAAGGACTAGCGGAGACAATGAGCAGTTCTTC.